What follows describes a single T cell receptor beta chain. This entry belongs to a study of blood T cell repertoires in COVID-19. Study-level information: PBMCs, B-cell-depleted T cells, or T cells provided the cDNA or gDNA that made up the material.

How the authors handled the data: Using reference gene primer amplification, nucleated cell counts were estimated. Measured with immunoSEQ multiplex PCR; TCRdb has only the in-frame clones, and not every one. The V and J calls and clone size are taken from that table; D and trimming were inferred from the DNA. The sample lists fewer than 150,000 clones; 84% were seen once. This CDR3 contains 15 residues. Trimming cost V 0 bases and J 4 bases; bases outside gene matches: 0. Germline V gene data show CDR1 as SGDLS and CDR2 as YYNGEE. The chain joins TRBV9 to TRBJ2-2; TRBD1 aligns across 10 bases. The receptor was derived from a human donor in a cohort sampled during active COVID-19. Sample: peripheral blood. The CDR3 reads CASSVGDRGTGELFF. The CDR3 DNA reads TGTGCCAGCAGCGTAGGGGACAGGGGCACCGGGGAGCTGTTTTTT.